In its sample, the clone carrying this T cell receptor beta chain was seen a few times. Antigen unknown. J lost 0 bases, V lost 6 bases, and 6 bases had no gene match. Germline loops: CDR1 DFQATT, CDR2 SNEGSKA (reference sequence). The CDR3 consists of 14 residues. This sample stems from a study of blood T cells in healthy people across ages. Study-wide results and caveats: PBMCs that were unsorted prevented a conclusive naive versus antigen-experienced comparison. A roughly linear fall in TCR beta diversity per million T cells was seen with increasing age.

Primed by a sample-barcoded 5' primer and a J-beta primer mix, a second PCR proceeded for roughly 6 to 12 cycles. TCRdb reprocessed the 5' RACE reads via MiXCR and lists one record per CDR3 protein. The sample comprises around 600,000 distinct CDR3 sequences, roughly 48% of which are singletons, and 20% to 25% rests with the top ten. The rearrangement joins TRBV20-1 to TRBJ2-5, with 8 bases fitting TRBD2. Sequenced: blood. This TCR came from a man older than 75 in good health. The CDR3 bases are TGCAGTGCCGGAGGGCGGGGGGACCAAGAGACCCAGTACTTC. Translation: CSAGGRGDQETQYF.